These 27 T cell receptor beta chains were all obtained from the same sample, sequenced in a study of blood T cells in healthy people across ages. Sample-barcoded 5' priming and a J-beta primer mix drove a second PCR of roughly 7 to 11 cycles. TCRdb used MiXCR to reprocess the 5' RACE reads, holding one entry per CDR3 protein. The sample yields 730,000 or so distinct CDR3 sequences, roughly 41% seen once. Sequencing was carried out using blood. These TCRs come from a man older than 75 in good health.

There are many counts of this clonotype. The chain joins TRBV9 to TRBJ1-1; D not resolved. The length of the CDR3 is 15 residues. Trimming shortened V by 3 bases and J by 5 bases, and 17 bases separated the two germline ends. Germline CDR1 reads SGDLS; CDR2 reads YYNGEE. The CDR3 is CASSERPTGGTEAFF. As DNA, the CDR3 is TGTGCCAGCAGCGAGCGACCCACTGGTGGGACTGAAGCTTTCTTT.

The chain combines TRBV15 with TRBJ2-1; TRBD2 agrees at 8 bases. The CDR3 length is 15 residues. Germline V gene sequence: CDR1 LNHNV, CDR2 YYDKDF (reference sequence). After removal of 0 bases from V and 7 bases from J, the junction contained 5 bases not matched to a gene. CDR3 in DNA: TGTGCCACCAGCAGAGATCTGCGGGGGGCGAATGAGCAGTTCTTC. This translates into CATSRDLRGANEQFF.

The chain has TRBV4-3 and TRBJ2-6; D gene uncertain. In germline, CDR1 is LGHNA, CDR2 YSLEER. The CDR3 sequence is 12 residues long. Trimming cost V 3 bases and J 4 bases, with 1 base left between them. CDR3 in amino acids: CASSQGANVLTF. For the CDR3, the DNA is TGCGCCAGCAGCCAGGGGGCCAACGTCCTGACTTTC.

This clonotype was observed at least ten times. The rearrangement uses TRBV20-1 and TRBJ1-6, with D possibly matching TRBD1 (5 bases). This CDR3 region has 13 residues. Trimming left V 6 bases short and J 8 bases short, with 14 bases between. Germline V gene lookup returns CDR1 DFQATT and CDR2 SNEGSKA (reference sequence). In nucleotides, the CDR3 is TGCAGTGCCGAGGGGACCGGCGATTCACCCCTCCACTTT. Encoded protein: CSAEGTGDSPLHF.

A few counts support this clonotype. In DNA, the CDR3 is TGTGCCAGCCTACAGGTGACTGCCTCAGATACGCAGTATTTT. This gives the protein CASLQVTASDTQYF. This chain links TRBV18 with TRBJ2-3, with D maybe TRBD1 (5 bases). The CDR3 runs to 14 residues. Trimming cost V 8 bases and J 4 bases, with 16 bases left between them. Germline assignment: CDR1 KGHSH and CDR2 LQKENI.

The chain carries TRBV5-1 and TRBJ1-1, with D hard to call. V was clipped by 2 bases and J by 5 bases, with 7 bases between them. Germline V gives CDR1 SGHRS, CDR2 YFSETQ. The CDR3 length is 12 residues. The CDR3 reads CASSLGTTEAFF. The CDR3, as DNA: TGCGCCAGCAGCTTAGGAACGACTGAAGCTTTCTTT. Combining the CDR3 with reference TRBV5-1 and TRBJ1-1 gives the whole variable domain KAGVTQTPRYLIKTRGQQVTLSCSPISGHRSVSWYQQTPGQGLQFLFEYFSETQRNKGNFPGRFSGRQFSNSRSEMNVSTLELGDSALYLCASSLGTTEAFFGQGTRLTVV.

The chain links TRBV9 to TRBJ2-5; D unclear. V dropped 0 bases and J dropped 1 base, with 13 bases sitting between them. CDR3 length: 16 residues. CDR1 SGDLS and CDR2 YYNGEE come from the germline V gene. In DNA, the CDR3 is TGTGCCAGCAGCGTAGGTCGCAGGCCTCCCCAAGAGACCCAGTACTTC. Protein sequence: CASSVGRRPPQETQYF.

V usage is TRBV9 and J usage is TRBJ1-1; D uncertain. Germline assignment: CDR1 SGDLS and CDR2 YYNGEE. This CDR3 has 13 residues. V was shortened by 0 bases and J by 2 bases, with 5 bases between the two germline ends. CDR3 sequence: CASSVVSNTEAFF. As DNA, the CDR3 is TGTGCCAGCAGCGTAGTAAGTAACACTGAAGCTTTCTTT.

In this sample, this clonotype turned up many times. The chain couples TRBV10-2 to TRBJ2-3, with TRBD2 matching 11 bases. The CDR3 spans 15 residues. V was clipped by 6 bases and J by 2 bases; unmatched bases: 4. Germline loops: CDR1 WSHSY, CDR2 SAAADI. The CDR3 coding sequence is TGCGCCAGCAGGGGACTAGCGGAAGTCACAGATACGCAGTATTTT. This translates into CASRGLAEVTDTQYF.

This chain links TRBV14 with TRBJ2-1; D unresolved. Germline CDR1 SGHDN, CDR2 FVKESK. The V end lost 4 bases, the J end lost 2 bases, and 9 bases lay between the germline ends. The CDR3 has 14 residues. The CDR3 nucleotides read TGTGCCAGCAGCCGAACTTTCCCCTACAATGAGCAGTTCTTC. Its translation: CASSRTFPYNEQFF.

This chain uses TRBV21-1 with TRBJ1-2; the table's D call, TRBD1, was not checked against the DNA. TRBV21-1 is termed a pseudogene. CDR3 length equals 17 residues. CDR3 in DNA: TGTGCCAGCAGCAAAGGAGGGCGGGGACATGCTAACTATGGCTACACCTTC. This translates into CASSKGGRGHANYGYTF.

This clonotype was counted ten times or more. The chain recombines TRBV7-6 with TRBJ2-5; 7 bases agree with TRBD2. The CDR3 runs to 16 residues. Germline V CDR1 and CDR2: SGHVS, FNYEAQ. V shed 1 base, J shed 2 bases, and the junction held 7 bases outside the gene matches. The DNA of the CDR3 is TGTGCCAGCAGCTTAGGGGGCGGGGGACGACAAGAGACCCAGTACTTC. Its translation is CASSLGGGGRQETQYF.

In its sample, this clonotype was seen a few times. The CDR3 sequence is CSAKGQGVDYGYTF. CDR3 in DNA: TGCAGTGCTAAAGGACAGGGCGTAGACTATGGCTACACCTTC. This chain links TRBV20-1 with TRBJ1-2, with 8 bases fitting TRBD1. Germline V CDR1 and CDR2: DFQATT, SNEGSKA (reference sequence). CDR3 size: 14 residues. V shed 4 bases and J 3 bases; nucleotides not matched to a gene: 7.

This clonotype was seen a few times. The genes are TRBV20-1 and TRBJ2-7; D is unresolved. The CDR3 covers 14 residues. Germline V lookup: CDR1 DFQATT, CDR2 SNEGSKA (reference sequence). Trimming pared 6 bases from V and 2 bases from J, leaving 17 bases between. In nucleotides, the CDR3 is TGCAGTGCCCTGACACGCATAAATGCCTACGAGCAGTACTTC. Encoded protein: CSALTRINAYEQYF.

The rearrangement joins TRBV27 to TRBJ1-6; no definite D call. The CDR3 covers 13 residues. Germline assignment: CDR1 MNHEY and CDR2 SMNVEV (reference sequence). V shed 2 bases and J shed 10 bases, with 9 bases lying between them. CDR3 sequence (DNA): TGTGCCAGCAGTTTACAGAGACGGTCACCCCTCCACTTT. This encodes CASSLQRRSPLHF.

On this clonotype: This may be a read error: a much more frequent sequence differs by one nucleotide. The chain combines TRBV7-2 with TRBJ1-2, with D tentatively TRBD1 (6 bases). This CDR3 has 15 amino acids. Trimming shortened V by 5 bases and J by 4 bases, and 17 bases separated the two germline ends. Germline V gene lookup returns CDR1 SGHTA and CDR2 FQGNSA. The CDR3 region has the DNA TGTGCCAGCAGCCCGCGACAGGTACGCGGCTATGGCTACACCTTC. As protein: CASSPRQVRGYGYTF.

The rearrangement links TRBV5-1 to TRBJ2-1, with TRBD1 identical over 7 bases. V shed 3 bases, J shed 5 bases, and the junction held 11 bases outside the gene matches. Looked up from germline, CDR1 is SGHRS and CDR2 is YFSETQ. The CDR3 contains 16 residues. CDR3 in amino acids: CASSSPRTGVNNEQFF. The DNA of the CDR3 is TGCGCCAGCAGCTCCCCCCGGACAGGTGTTAACAATGAGCAGTTCTTC.

The chain links TRBV9 to TRBJ2-6; D might be TRBD1 (5 bases). Trimming shortened V by 0 bases and J by 0 bases, and 10 bases separated the two germline ends. Germline values: CDR1 SGDLS, CDR2 YYNGEE. This CDR3 contains 17 residues. CDR3 in DNA: TGTGCCAGCAGCGTAGTTGACAGACCCTCTGGGGCCAACGTCCTGACTTTC. It encodes CASSVVDRPSGANVLTF.

The rearrangement uses TRBV3-1 and TRBJ2-1, with 11 nucleotides matching TRBD2. Germline CDR1 LGHDT, CDR2 YNNKEL (reference sequence). V lost 3 bases and J lost 13; bases outside the gene matches: 8. The CDR3 runs 14 residues. CDR3 DNA: TGTGCCAGCAGCCATAGCGGGAGGGGGGAGACCCAGTTCTTC. Translated, it gives CASSHSGRGETQFF.

The chain links TRBV28 to TRBJ2-6; no clear D. Germline CDR1 is MDHEN and CDR2 is SYDVKM. The CDR3 length is 14 residues. V gave up 8 bases and J gave up 2 bases, with 10 bases separating them. DNA for the CDR3: TGTGCCAGCGGCTGGGCAACTGGGGCCAACGTCCTGACTTTC. Translated: CASGWATGANVLTF.

This clonotype was seen more than once but under ten times. This chain uses TRBV6-1 with TRBJ2-1; 11 nucleotides align to TRBD2. V was pared by 10 bases and J by 10 bases, with 9 bases of the junction left unmatched. Per germline, CDR1 MNHNS and CDR2 SASEGT. This CDR3 contains 13 residues. The CDR3: CATGTSGIREQFF. CDR3 sequence (DNA): TGTGCCACCGGGACTAGCGGAATTAGGGAGCAGTTCTTC.

With respect to this clonotype: This sequence may be a read error, since a much larger clone differs from it by one base. The chain combines TRBV25-1 with TRBJ2-3, with D perhaps TRBD2 (5 bases). This CDR3 has 14 amino acids. CDR1 is MGHDK, CDR2 SYGVNS, per germline. The CDR3 nucleotides read TGTGCCAGCAGGGACTGGGATTACACAGAAACGCAGTATTTT. It translates to CASRDWDYTETQYF. Together with reference TRBV25-1 and TRBJ2-3, the CDR3 gives the full variable domain: EADIYQTPRYLVIGTGKKITLECSQTMGHDKMYWYQQDPGMELHLIHYSYGVNSTEKGDLSSESTVSRIRTEHFPLTLESARPSHTSQYLCASRDWDYTETQYFGPGTRLTVL.

This chain's CDR3 is CSAQTSGSHEQYF. CDR3 bases: TGCAGTGCTCAGACTAGCGGGAGCCACGAGCAGTACTTC. The gene calls are TRBV20-1 and TRBJ2-7, with TRBD2 matching over 12 bases. CDR1 and CDR2 (germline): DFQATT, SNEGSKA (reference sequence). This CDR3 has 13 residues. V lost 5 bases to trimming and J lost 5 bases; unmatched junction nucleotides: 4.

This clonotype showed up just a few times. The gene calls are TRBV5-1 and TRBJ2-4, with no clear D. CDR1 and CDR2 from the germline V gene are SGHRS and YFSETQ. This CDR3 region has 15 residues. V shed 4 bases and J shed 0 bases, with 11 bases lying between them. This CDR3 reads CASSPGTGAKNIQYF. For the CDR3, the DNA is TGCGCCAGCAGCCCGGGCACGGGAGCCAAAAACATTCAGTACTTC.

The chain has TRBV18 and TRBJ1-5, with no clear D. Germline CDR1 KGHSH, CDR2 LQKENI. Trimming pared 4 bases from V and 4 bases from J, leaving 14 bases between. The length of the CDR3 is 15 residues. The CDR3 DNA follows: TGTGCCAGCTCACTAAAGAAATCCGAGAATCAGCCCCAGCATTTT. Protein sequence: CASSLKKSENQPQHF.

The J gene is TRBJ2-5, the V gene TRBV5-6, with 7 bases matching TRBD2. Germline V gene lookup returns CDR1 SGHDT and CDR2 YYEEEE. The CDR3 is 16 residues long. J lost 3 bases, V lost 1 base, and 9 bases had no gene match. The CDR3 sequence: CASSLKLASIEETQYF. The CDR3, as DNA: TGTGCCAGCAGCTTGAAACTAGCGTCCATAGAAGAGACCCAGTACTTC.

This clonotype was observed a handful of times. The chain joins TRBV6-5 to TRBJ2-3; 12 positions match TRBD2. With 0 bases clipped from V and 5 bases from J, the junction kept 3 bases outside the gene matches. Germline CDR1 and CDR2: MNHEY and SVGAGI. The CDR3 sequence is 16 residues long. The DNA of the CDR3 is TGTGCCAGCAGTTACTCGACTAGCGGGAGAGGAGATACGCAGTATTTT. As protein: CASSYSTSGRGDTQYF.